These T cell receptor beta chains were read from a single sample in a study of T-cell reconstitution after alpha-beta-depleted transplantation in children. TCRdb itself ran the PCR reads through MiXCR, one entry per CDR3 protein. Of around 31,000 distinct CDR3 sequences listed, under 6.5% are singletons. Sequenced here: peripheral blood, sampled 60 days after TCRalphabeta/CD19-depleted stem cell transplant. Receptors originate from a child less than two years old who had a stem cell transplant for acute myeloid leukemia, so the T cells may come from the graft donor. Each CDR3 is given with its conserved first and last residue. A D gene is named only where the DNA matches it firmly. Clone size, where shown, is once, few, many, or a class for clones that have expanded.

v_gene: TRBV20-1; d_gene: TRBD2; abundance: many; j_gene: TRBJ2-5; CDR3nt: TGCAGTGCTCGACTCGGGACTAGCGGGTCCGAGACCCAGTACTTC; CDR3aa: CSARLGTSGSETQYF
v_gene: TRBV19; d_gene: TRBD1; abundance: many; j_gene: TRBJ1-5; CDR3nt: TGTGCCAGTAGTCCAAAGGGGGCTCAGCCCCAGCATTTT; CDR3aa: CASSPKGAQPQHF
v_gene: TRBV5-1; d_gene: TRBD1; abundance: many; j_gene: TRBJ1-1; CDR3nt: TGCGCCAGCAGCTTGGTCATTGGGACAGGGAAGAACACTGAAGCTTTCTTT; CDR3aa: CASSLVIGTGKNTEAFF
v_gene: TRBV2; d_gene: .; abundance: many; j_gene: TRBJ1-2; CDR3nt: TGTGCCAGCAGTGAAGTGGGAGGGGACTATGGCTACACCTTC; CDR3aa: CASSEVGGDYGYTF
v_gene: TRBV29-1; d_gene: .; abundance: many; j_gene: TRBJ2-5; CDR3nt: TGCAGCGTTGTTCGGGGGAGGCGAGAAGAGACCCAGTACTTC; CDR3aa: CSVVRGRREETQYF
v_gene: TRBV10-3; d_gene: TRBD1; abundance: many; j_gene: TRBJ2-5; CDR3nt: TGTGCCATCAGTGGGACAGGGTGGGAGACCCAGTACTTC; CDR3aa: CAISGTGWETQYF
v_gene: TRBV12-5; d_gene: TRBD1; abundance: many; j_gene: TRBJ2-3; CDR3nt: TGTGCTAGTGGATCCGGGACAGGGGGCCTGGATACGCAGTATTTT; CDR3aa: CASGSGTGGLDTQYF
v_gene: TRBV3-1; d_gene: .; abundance: many; j_gene: TRBJ1-1; CDR3nt: TGTGCCAGCAGCCAAGATCCAGACACTGAAGCTTTCTTT; CDR3aa: CASSQDPDTEAFF
v_gene: TRBV4-2; d_gene: TRBD2; abundance: many; j_gene: TRBJ2-7; CDR3nt: TGTGCCAGCAGCCAAGGGGGAGGGGCAGGCTACGAGCAGTACTTC; CDR3aa: CASSQGGGAGYEQYF
v_gene: TRBV9; d_gene: .; abundance: many; j_gene: TRBJ1-3; CDR3nt: TGTGCCAGCAGCGTAGGGGCGAGACTGACCTTT; CDR3aa: CASSVGARLTF
v_gene: TRBV6-1; d_gene: .; abundance: many; j_gene: TRBJ2-7; CDR3nt: TGTGCCAGCAGTGAAGTCACGCGGCCGATTGGAGACGAGCAGTACTTC; CDR3aa: CASSEVTRPIGDEQYF
v_gene: TRBV5-1; d_gene: .; abundance: many; j_gene: TRBJ2-1; CDR3nt: TGCGCCAGCAGCTTGGGCCGAAGTGAGCAGTTCTTC; CDR3aa: CASSLGRSEQFF
v_gene: TRBV4-3; d_gene: .; abundance: many; j_gene: TRBJ2-7; CDR3nt: TGCGCCAGCAGCCAAGGTTGGCTTAGCGCGGGAGAGCAGTACTTC; CDR3aa: CASSQGWLSAGEQYF
v_gene: TRBV5-1; d_gene: TRBD1; abundance: many; j_gene: TRBJ2-7; CDR3nt: TGCGCCAGCAGCTGGGACAGGGTCTACGAGCAGTACTTC; CDR3aa: CASSWDRVYEQYF
v_gene: TRBV14; d_gene: .; abundance: many; j_gene: TRBJ2-7; CDR3nt: TGTGCCAGCAGCCTCCGGGACGAGCAGTACTTC; CDR3aa: CASSLRDEQYF
v_gene: TRBV5-1; d_gene: TRBD1; abundance: many; j_gene: TRBJ2-5; CDR3nt: TGCGCCAGCAGTTTTATATTAAGACAGGGCGGGGAGACCCAGTACTTC; CDR3aa: CASSFILRQGGETQYF
v_gene: TRBV4-3; d_gene: .; abundance: .; j_gene: TRBJ2-7; CDR3nt: TGCGCCAGCAGCCAAGAAACGGGTCGTCGGTATGAGCAGTACTTC; CDR3aa: CASSQETGRRYEQYF
v_gene: TRBV13; d_gene: TRBD2; abundance: many; j_gene: TRBJ2-7; CDR3nt: TGTGCCAGCAGCTTAGCCCTAGCGGGAGAATACGAGCAGTACTTC; CDR3aa: CASSLALAGEYEQYF
v_gene: TRBV27; d_gene: .; abundance: many; j_gene: TRBJ2-3; CDR3nt: TGTGCCAGCAGTTTATGGCCCGGAGATACGCAGTATTTT; CDR3aa: CASSLWPGDTQYF
v_gene: TRBV12-3/TRBV12-4; d_gene: .; abundance: many; j_gene: TRBJ2-2; CDR3nt: TGTGCCAGCGTTGGGCAGACGAACACCGGGGAGCTGTTTTTT; CDR3aa: CASVGQTNTGELFF
v_gene: TRBV24-1; d_gene: TRBD2; abundance: many; j_gene: TRBJ2-1; CDR3nt: TGTGCCACCAGTGATCCCCCGAGCGGGGGTTCCTACAATGAGCAGTTCTTC; CDR3aa: CATSDPPSGGSYNEQFF
v_gene: TRBV6-4; d_gene: TRBD2; abundance: many; j_gene: TRBJ2-3; CDR3nt: TGTGCCAGCAGAAGGCTGCCCGGTAATAGCGGGGCCTCAGATTATACGCAGTATTTT; CDR3aa: CASRRLPGNSGASDYTQYF
v_gene: TRBV29-1; d_gene: TRBD1; abundance: many; j_gene: TRBJ2-5; CDR3nt: TGCAGCGCAGATGCCGGGACAGGCGGGGAGACCCAGTACTTC; CDR3aa: CSADAGTGGETQYF
v_gene: TRBV7-7; d_gene: .; abundance: many; j_gene: TRBJ2-2; CDR3nt: TGTGCTAGCAGCCCCCGGACCGGGGAGCTGTTTTTT; CDR3aa: CASSPRTGELFF
v_gene: TRBV7-2; d_gene: .; abundance: many; j_gene: TRBJ2-6; CDR3nt: TGTGCCAGCGGTGCCGGGACAAGGATCTCTGGGGCCAACGTCCTGACTTTC; CDR3aa: CASGAGTRISGANVLTF
v_gene: TRBV9; d_gene: TRBD1; abundance: many; j_gene: TRBJ1-2; CDR3nt: TGTGCCAGCACCGACAGGGTCTATGGCTACACCTTC; CDR3aa: CASTDRVYGYTF
v_gene: TRBV12-3/TRBV12-4; d_gene: TRBD1; abundance: many; j_gene: TRBJ2-2; CDR3nt: TGTGCCAGCAGTCCCCAGGGGGCCGGCGGGGAGCTGTTTTTT; CDR3aa: CASSPQGAGGELFF
v_gene: TRBV12-3/TRBV12-4; d_gene: TRBD1; abundance: many; j_gene: TRBJ1-5; CDR3nt: TGTGCCAGCAGTTTAACCCGACAGGGCTTGACGCCCCAGCATTTT; CDR3aa: CASSLTRQGLTPQHF
v_gene: TRBV12-3/TRBV12-4; d_gene: .; abundance: .; j_gene: TRBJ1-4; CDR3nt: TGTGCCAGCACCATAGGGTGGGGCGCCACAACTAATGAAAAACTGTTTTTT; CDR3aa: CASTIGWGATTNEKLFF
v_gene: TRBV11-2; d_gene: .; abundance: medium-sized; j_gene: TRBJ2-2; CDR3nt: TGTGCCAGCAGCCCCCCCCTGGCGAACACCGGGGAGCTGTTTTTT; CDR3aa: CASSPPLANTGELFF
v_gene: TRBV29-1; d_gene: TRBD2; abundance: many; j_gene: TRBJ2-1; CDR3nt: TGCAGCGTTGAAGGGCGGGGGGGCCGGTTCTTC; CDR3aa: CSVEGRGGRFF
v_gene: TRBV6-1; d_gene: .; abundance: many; j_gene: TRBJ2-7; CDR3nt: TGTGCCAGCAGACCTTGGCTGGAGGACTACGAGCAGTACTTC; CDR3aa: CASRPWLEDYEQYF
v_gene: TRBV10-2; d_gene: .; abundance: .; j_gene: TRBJ2-2; CDR3nt: TGCGCCAGCAATCTGGGGAAAGAGGGAAGCACTATCACCGGGGAGCTGTTTTTT; CDR3aa: CASNLGKEGSTITGELFF
v_gene: TRBV6-5; d_gene: .; abundance: many; j_gene: TRBJ1-1; CDR3nt: TGTGCCAGCAGTTACCTAGACCCACTGCGCGAGGCTTTCTTT; CDR3aa: CASSYLDPLREAFF
v_gene: TRBV27; d_gene: .; abundance: many; j_gene: TRBJ2-7; CDR3nt: TGTGCCAGCGGAACAGGTCTCCGGGCCTACGAGCAGTACTTC; CDR3aa: CASGTGLRAYEQYF
v_gene: TRBV7-8; d_gene: .; abundance: many; j_gene: TRBJ1-2; CDR3nt: TGTGCCAGCAGCGCCCGACTGAATTCTAACTATGGCTACACCTTC; CDR3aa: CASSARLNSNYGYTF
v_gene: TRBV30; d_gene: TRBD2; abundance: few; j_gene: TRBJ2-1; CDR3nt: TGTGCCTGGAGTGTAAGGACTAGCGGGAGGAGCTCCTACAATGAGCAGTTCTTC; CDR3aa: CAWSVRTSGRSSYNEQFF
v_gene: TRBV10-3; d_gene: TRBD2; abundance: many; j_gene: TRBJ2-7; CDR3nt: TGTGCCATCAGTGGGGGTGTGGGTCTAGCGGGCTACGAGCAGTACTTC; CDR3aa: CAISGGVGLAGYEQYF
v_gene: TRBV14; d_gene: .; abundance: many; j_gene: TRBJ1-1; CDR3nt: TGTGCCAGCAGCCAAGTGCCGGAGCACACTGAAGCTTTCTTT; CDR3aa: CASSQVPEHTEAFF
v_gene: TRBV12-3/TRBV12-4; d_gene: TRBD2; abundance: many; j_gene: TRBJ2-5; CDR3nt: TGTGCCAGCAGACGGAGGGCTAGCGGGGCCCTCCGGGAGACCCAGTACTTC; CDR3aa: CASRRRASGALRETQYF
v_gene: TRBV7-9; d_gene: TRBD2; abundance: many; j_gene: TRBJ2-5; CDR3nt: TGTGCCAGCAGCTTAGGGCGGGAGCCTCAAGAGACCCAGTACTTC; CDR3aa: CASSLGREPQETQYF
v_gene: TRBV7-9; d_gene: .; abundance: few; j_gene: TRBJ1-1; CDR3nt: TGTGCCAGCAGCTTAGGGTTGGGACCTGAAGCTTTCTTT; CDR3aa: CASSLGLGPEAFF
v_gene: TRBV3-1; d_gene: .; abundance: many; j_gene: TRBJ2-1; CDR3nt: TGTGCCAGCAGCCAGATCCTTGACGGGCGGCCGGTCTTC; CDR3aa: CASSQILDGRPVF
v_gene: TRBV27; d_gene: TRBD2; abundance: many; j_gene: TRBJ2-7; CDR3nt: TGTGCCAGCAGTTATAGCGGGGGGGAGCAGTACTTC; CDR3aa: CASSYSGGEQYF
v_gene: TRBV12-3/TRBV12-4; d_gene: .; abundance: many; j_gene: TRBJ2-3; CDR3nt: TGTGCCAGCAGTTTTGTGGGGGCAAGCACAGATACGCAGTATTTT; CDR3aa: CASSFVGASTDTQYF
v_gene: TRBV12-5; d_gene: .; abundance: many; j_gene: TRBJ2-1; CDR3nt: TGTGCTAGTGGTTCCGGACTAAGCTCCTACAATGAGCAGTTCTTC; CDR3aa: CASGSGLSSYNEQFF